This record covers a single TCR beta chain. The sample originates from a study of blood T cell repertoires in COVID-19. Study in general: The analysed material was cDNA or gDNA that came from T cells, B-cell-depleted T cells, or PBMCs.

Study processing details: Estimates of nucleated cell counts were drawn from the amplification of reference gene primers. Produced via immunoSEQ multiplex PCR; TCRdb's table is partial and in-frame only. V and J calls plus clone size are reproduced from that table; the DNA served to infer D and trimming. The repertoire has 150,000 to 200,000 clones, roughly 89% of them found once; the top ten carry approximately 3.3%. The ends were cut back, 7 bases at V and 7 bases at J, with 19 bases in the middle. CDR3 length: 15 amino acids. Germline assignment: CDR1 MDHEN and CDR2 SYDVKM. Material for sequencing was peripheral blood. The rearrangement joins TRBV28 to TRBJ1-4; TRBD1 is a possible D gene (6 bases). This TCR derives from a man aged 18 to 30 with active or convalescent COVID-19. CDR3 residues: CASTQRKGQAEKLFF. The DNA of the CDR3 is TGTGCCAGCACCCAGAGAAAGGGACAAGCTGAAAAACTGTTTTTT.